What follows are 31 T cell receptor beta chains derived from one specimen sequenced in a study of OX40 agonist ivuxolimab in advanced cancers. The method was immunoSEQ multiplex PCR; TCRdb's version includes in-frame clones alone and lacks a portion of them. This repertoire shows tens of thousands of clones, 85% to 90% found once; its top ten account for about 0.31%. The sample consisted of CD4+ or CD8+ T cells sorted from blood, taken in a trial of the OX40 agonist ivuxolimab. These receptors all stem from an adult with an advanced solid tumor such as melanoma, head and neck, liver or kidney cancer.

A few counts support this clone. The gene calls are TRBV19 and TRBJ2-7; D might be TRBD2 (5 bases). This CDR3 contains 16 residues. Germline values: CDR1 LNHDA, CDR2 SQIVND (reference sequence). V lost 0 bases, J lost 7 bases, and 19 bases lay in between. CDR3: CASSIDRFDYSTEQYF. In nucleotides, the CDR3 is TGTGCCAGTAGTATAGATAGATTCGACTACTCGACGGAGCAGTACTTC.

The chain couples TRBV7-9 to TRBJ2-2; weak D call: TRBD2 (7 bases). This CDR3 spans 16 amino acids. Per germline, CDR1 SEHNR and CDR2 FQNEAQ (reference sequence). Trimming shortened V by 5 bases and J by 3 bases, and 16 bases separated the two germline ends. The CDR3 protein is CASSGSGGWDTGELFF. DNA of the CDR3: TGTGCCAGCAGCGGGTCGGGGGGCTGGGACACCGGGGAGCTGTTTTTT.

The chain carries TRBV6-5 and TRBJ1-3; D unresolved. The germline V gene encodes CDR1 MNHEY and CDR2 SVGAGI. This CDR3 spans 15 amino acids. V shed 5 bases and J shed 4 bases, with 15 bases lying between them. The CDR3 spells CASSKTSISGNTIYF. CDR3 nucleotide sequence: TGTGCCAGCAGTAAGACCTCTATCTCCGGAAACACCATATATTTT.

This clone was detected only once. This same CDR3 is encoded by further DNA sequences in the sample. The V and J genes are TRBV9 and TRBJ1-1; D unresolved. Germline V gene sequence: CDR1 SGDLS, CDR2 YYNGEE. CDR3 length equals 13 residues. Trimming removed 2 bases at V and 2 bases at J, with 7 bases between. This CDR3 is CASSVSSNTEAFF. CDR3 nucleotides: TGTGCCAGCAGCGTTTCCAGCAACACTGAAGCTTTCTTT.

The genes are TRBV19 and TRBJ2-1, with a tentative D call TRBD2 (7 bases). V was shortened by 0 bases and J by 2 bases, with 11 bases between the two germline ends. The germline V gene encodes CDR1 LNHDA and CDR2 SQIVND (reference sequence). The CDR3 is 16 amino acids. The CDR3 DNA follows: TGTGCCAGTAGTATAGAGGGGGGGCTGACCTACAATGAGCAGTTCTTC. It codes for CASSIEGGLTYNEQFF.

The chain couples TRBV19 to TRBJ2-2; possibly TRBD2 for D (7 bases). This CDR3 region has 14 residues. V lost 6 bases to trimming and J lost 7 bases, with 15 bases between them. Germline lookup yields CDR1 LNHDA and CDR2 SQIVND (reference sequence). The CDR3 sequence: CASRPPGGGGELFF. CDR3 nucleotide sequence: TGTGCCAGTAGACCTCCGGGGGGCGGCGGGGAGCTGTTTTTT.

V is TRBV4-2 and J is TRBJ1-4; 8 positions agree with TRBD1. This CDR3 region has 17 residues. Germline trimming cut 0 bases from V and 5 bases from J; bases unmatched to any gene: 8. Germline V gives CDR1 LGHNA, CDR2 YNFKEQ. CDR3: CASSQEGQGAFNEKLFF. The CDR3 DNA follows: TGTGCCAGCAGCCAAGAAGGGCAGGGGGCCTTCAATGAAAAACTGTTTTTT.

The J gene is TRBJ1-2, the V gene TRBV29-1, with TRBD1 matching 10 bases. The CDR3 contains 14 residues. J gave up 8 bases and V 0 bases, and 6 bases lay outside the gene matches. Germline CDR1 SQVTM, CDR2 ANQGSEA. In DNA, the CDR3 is TGCAGCGTTGAAGATCACAGGGACAGGGGCGGCTACACCTTC. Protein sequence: CSVEDHRDRGGYTF.

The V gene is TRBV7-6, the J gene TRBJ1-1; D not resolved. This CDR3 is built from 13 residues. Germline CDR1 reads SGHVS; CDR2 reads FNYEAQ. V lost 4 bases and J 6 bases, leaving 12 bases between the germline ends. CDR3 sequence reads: CASSSSREAEAFF. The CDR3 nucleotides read TGTGCCAGCAGCTCGAGCAGAGAGGCTGAAGCTTTCTTT. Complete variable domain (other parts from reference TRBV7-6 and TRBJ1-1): GAGVSQSPRYKVTKRGQDVALRCDPISGHVSLYWYRQALGQGPEFLTYFNYEAQQDKSGLPNDRFSAERPEGSISTLTIQRTEQRDSAMYRCASSSSREAEAFFGQGTRLTVV.

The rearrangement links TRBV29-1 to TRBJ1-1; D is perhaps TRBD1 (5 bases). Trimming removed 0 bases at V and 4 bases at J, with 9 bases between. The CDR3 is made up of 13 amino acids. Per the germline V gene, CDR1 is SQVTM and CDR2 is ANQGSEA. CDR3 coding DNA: TGCAGCGTTGAAGAGGGGCGGGGCACTGAAGCTTTCTTT. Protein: CSVEEGRGTEAFF.

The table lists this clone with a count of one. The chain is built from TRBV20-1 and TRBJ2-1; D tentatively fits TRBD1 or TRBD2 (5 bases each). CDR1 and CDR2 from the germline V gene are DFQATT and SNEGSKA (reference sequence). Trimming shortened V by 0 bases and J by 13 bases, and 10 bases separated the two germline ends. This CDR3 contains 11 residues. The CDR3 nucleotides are TGCAGTGCTAGAGATCCGGGACCCCAGTTCTTC. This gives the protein CSARDPGPQFF.

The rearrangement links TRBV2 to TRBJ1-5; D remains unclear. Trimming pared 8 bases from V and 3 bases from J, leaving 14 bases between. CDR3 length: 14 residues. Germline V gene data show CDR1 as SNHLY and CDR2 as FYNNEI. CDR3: CASWSGSHNQPQHF. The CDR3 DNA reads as TGTGCCAGCTGGTCGGGGAGTCACAATCAGCCCCAGCATTTT.

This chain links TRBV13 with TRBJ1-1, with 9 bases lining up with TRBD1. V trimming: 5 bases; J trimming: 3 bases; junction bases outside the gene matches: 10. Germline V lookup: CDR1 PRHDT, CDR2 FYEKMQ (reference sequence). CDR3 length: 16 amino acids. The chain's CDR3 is CASSVLRDRDYTEAFF. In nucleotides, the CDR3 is TGTGCCAGCAGCGTCCTACGGGACAGGGACTACACTGAAGCTTTCTTT.

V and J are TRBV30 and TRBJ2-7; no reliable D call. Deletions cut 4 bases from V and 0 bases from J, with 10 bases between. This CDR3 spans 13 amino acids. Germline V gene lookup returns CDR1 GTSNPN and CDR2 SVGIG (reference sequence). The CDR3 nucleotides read TGTGCCTGGACTCGGGTAAACTCCTACGAGCAGTACTTC. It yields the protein CAWTRVNSYEQYF.

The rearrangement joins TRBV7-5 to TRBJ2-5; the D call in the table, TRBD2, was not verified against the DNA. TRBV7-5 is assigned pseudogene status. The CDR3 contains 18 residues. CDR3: CARSLILLSGRVLQTQYF. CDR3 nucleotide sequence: TGTGCCAGAAGCTTAATCTTGTTGAGCGGGAGGGTATTGCAGACCCAGTACTTC.

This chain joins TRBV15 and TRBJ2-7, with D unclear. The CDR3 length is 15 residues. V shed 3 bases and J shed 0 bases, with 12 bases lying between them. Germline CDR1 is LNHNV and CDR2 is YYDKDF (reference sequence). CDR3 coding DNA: TGTGCCACCAGCAGGGGATCCCCGGGCTCCTACGAGCAGTACTTC. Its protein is CATSRGSPGSYEQYF.

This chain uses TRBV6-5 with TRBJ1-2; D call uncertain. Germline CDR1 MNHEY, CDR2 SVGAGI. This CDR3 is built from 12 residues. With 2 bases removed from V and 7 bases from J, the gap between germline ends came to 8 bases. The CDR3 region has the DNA TGTGCCAGCAGTTACATCGGGTCTGGCTACACCTTC. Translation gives CASSYIGSGYTF.

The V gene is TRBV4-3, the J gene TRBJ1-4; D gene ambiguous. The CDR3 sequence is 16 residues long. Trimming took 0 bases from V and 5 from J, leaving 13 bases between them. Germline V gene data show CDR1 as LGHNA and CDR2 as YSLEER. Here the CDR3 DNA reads TGCGCCAGCAGCCAAGATTTTAACAGCAAGAATGAAAAACTGTTTTTT. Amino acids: CASSQDFNSKNEKLFF.

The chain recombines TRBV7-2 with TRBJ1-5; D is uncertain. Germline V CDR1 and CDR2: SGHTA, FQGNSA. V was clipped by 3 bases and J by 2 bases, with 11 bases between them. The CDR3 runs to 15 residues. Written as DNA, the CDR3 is TGTGCCAGCAGCTTTGAGGTGTTAGGCAATCAGCCCCAGCATTTT. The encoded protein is CASSFEVLGNQPQHF.

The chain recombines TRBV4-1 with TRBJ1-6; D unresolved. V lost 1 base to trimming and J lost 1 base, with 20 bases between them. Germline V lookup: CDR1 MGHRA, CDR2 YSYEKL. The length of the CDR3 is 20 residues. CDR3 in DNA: TGCGCCAGCAGCCAAGGACTCTTCGGACTTCTCGGATCCTATAATTCACCCCTCCACTTT. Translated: CASSQGLFGLLGSYNSPLHF.

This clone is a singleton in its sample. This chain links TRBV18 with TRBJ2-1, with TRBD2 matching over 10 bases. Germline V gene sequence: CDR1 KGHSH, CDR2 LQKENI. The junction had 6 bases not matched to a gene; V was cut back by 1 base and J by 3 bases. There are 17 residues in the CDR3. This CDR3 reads CASSPRASGRNYNEQFF. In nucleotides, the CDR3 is TGTGCCAGCTCACCACGGGCTAGCGGGAGAAACTACAATGAGCAGTTCTTC.

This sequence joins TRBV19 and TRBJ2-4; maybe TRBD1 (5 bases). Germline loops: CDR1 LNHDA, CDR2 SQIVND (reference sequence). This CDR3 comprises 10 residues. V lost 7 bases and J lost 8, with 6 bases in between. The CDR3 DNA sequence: TGTGCCAGTAAGGGGCACATTCAGTACTTC. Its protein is CASKGHIQYF.

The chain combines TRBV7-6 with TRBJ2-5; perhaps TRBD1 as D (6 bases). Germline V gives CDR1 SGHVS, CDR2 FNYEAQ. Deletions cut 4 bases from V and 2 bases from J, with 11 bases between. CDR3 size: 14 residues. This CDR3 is CASSSTGPQETQYF. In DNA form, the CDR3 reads TGTGCCAGCAGCTCAACAGGGCCTCAAGAGACCCAGTACTTC.

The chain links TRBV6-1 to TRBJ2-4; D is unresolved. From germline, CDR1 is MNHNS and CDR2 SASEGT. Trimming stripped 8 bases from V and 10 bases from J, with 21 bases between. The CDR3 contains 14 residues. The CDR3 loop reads CASLDPNAVGIQYF. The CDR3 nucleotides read TGTGCCAGCTTAGACCCCAACGCGGTTGGGATTCAGTACTTC.

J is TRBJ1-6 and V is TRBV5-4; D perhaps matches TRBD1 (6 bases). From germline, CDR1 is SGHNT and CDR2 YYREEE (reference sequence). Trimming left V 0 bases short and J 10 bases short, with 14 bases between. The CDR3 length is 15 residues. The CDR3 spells CASSLAGERYSPLHF. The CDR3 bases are TGTGCCAGCAGCTTGGCAGGGGAAAGGTACTCACCCCTCCACTTT.

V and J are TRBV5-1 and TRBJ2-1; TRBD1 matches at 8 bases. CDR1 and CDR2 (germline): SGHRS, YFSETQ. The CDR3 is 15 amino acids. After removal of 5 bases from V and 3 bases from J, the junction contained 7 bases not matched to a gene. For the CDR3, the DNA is TGCGCCAGCAGTCGTACCGGGACAGGCTACAATGAGCAGTTCTTC. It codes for CASSRTGTGYNEQFF.

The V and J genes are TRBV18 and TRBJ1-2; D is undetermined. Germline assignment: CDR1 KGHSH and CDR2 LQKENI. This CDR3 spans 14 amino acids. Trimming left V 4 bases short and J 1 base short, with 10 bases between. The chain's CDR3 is CASSLGGINYGYTF. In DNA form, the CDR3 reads TGTGCCAGCTCACTGGGCGGAATTAACTATGGCTACACCTTC.

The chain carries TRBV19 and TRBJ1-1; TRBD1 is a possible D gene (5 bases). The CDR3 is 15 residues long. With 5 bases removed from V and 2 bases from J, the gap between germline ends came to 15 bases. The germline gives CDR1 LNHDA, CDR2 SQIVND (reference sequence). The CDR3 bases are TGTGCCAGTAGTTACAACCGGGACGATAACACTGAAGCTTTCTTT. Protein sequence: CASSYNRDDNTEAFF.

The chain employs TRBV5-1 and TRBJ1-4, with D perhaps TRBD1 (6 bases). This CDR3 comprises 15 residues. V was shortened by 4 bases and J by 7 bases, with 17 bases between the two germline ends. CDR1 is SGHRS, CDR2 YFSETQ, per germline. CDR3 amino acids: CASSLQGSVGEKLFF. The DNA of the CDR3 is TGCGCCAGCAGCCTGCAGGGGTCCGTAGGTGAAAAACTGTTTTTT.

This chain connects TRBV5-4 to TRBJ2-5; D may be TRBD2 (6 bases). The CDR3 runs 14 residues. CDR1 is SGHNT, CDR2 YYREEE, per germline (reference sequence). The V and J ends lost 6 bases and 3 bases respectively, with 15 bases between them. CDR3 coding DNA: TGTGCCAGCACCCCCACTCCGGGGGAAGAGACCCAGTACTTC. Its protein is CASTPTPGEETQYF. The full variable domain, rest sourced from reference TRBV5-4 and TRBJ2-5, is ETGVTQSPTHLIKTRGQQVTLRCSSQSGHNTVSWYQQALGQGPQFIFQYYREEENGRGNFPPRFSGLQFPNYSSELNVNALELDDSALYLCASTPTPGEETQYFGPGTRLLVL.

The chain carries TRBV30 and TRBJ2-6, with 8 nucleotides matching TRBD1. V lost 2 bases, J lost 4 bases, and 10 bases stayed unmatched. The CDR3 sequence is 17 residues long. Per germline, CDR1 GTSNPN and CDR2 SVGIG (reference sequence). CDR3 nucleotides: TGTGCCTGGAGTTGGACAGGGCTTCCCTCCGGGGCCAACGTCCTGACTTTC. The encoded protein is CAWSWTGLPSGANVLTF.